This TCR beta chain emerged from a study of blood T cell repertoires in COVID-19. Study overall: Sites across the United States, Italy and Spain contributed samples from acute and convalescent COVID-19. The cDNA or gDNA used as material had been derived from T cells, B-cell-depleted T cells, or PBMCs.

In the authors' workflow: Amplification of reference gene primers provided the estimated nucleated cell counts. The data were produced by immunoSEQ multiplex PCR, yet TCRdb's version contains in-frame clones alone and is incomplete. Clone size and V and J calls were adopted from that table, with D and trimming inferred from the DNA. The repertoire has about 180,000 clones, about 79% of them found once; the top ten carry 26%. V shed 5 bases and J shed 3 bases, with 13 bases lying between them. Germline V gene data show CDR1 as SGHTA and CDR2 as FQGNSA. The CDR3 totals 15 residues. Sample: peripheral blood. The genes are TRBV7-2 and TRBJ2-2, with a possible D match to TRBD2 (5 bases). The clonotype originates from a woman between 65 and 79 years old with acute or convalescent COVID-19. The CDR3 sequence: CASSTVSGYTGELFF. As DNA, the CDR3 is TGTGCCAGCAGCACAGTGTCGGGATACACCGGGGAGCTGTTTTTT.